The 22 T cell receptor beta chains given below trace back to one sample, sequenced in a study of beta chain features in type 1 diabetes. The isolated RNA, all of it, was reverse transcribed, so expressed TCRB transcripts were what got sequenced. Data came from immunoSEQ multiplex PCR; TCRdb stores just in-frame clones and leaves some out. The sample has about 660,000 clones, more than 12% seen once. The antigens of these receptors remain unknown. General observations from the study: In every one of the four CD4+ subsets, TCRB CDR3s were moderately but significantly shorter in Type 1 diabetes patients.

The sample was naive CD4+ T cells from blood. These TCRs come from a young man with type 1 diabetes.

CDR3 in DNA: TGTGCCAGCAGCTCGACCGTCGGGTCCTACGAGCAGTACTTC. Translation: CASSSTVGSYEQYF. The genes are TRBV7-2 and TRBJ2-7; no definite D call. The CDR3 is 14 amino acids. CDR1 SGHTA and CDR2 FQGNSA come from the germline V gene. V lost 4 bases to trimming and J lost 1 base, with 11 bases between them.

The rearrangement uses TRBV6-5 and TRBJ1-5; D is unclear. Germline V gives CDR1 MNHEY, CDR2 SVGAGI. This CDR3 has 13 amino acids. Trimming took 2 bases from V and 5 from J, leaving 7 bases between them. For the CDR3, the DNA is TGTGCCAGCAGTTACACCGGGGATCAGCCCCAGCATTTT. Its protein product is CASSYTGDQPQHF.

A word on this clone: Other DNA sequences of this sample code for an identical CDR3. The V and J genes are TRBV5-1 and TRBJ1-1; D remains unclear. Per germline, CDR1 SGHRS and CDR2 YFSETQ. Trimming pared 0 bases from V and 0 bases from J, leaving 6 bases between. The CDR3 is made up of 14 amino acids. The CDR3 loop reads CASSLDGLNTEAFF. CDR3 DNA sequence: TGCGCCAGCAGCTTGGACGGATTGAACACTGAAGCTTTCTTT.

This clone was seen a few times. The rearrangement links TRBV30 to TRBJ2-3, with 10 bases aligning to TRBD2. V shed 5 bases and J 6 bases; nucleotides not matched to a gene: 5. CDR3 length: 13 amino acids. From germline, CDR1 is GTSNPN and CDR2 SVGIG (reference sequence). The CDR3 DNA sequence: TGTGCCTGGTATAGCGGGAGGAAGGATACGCAGTATTTT. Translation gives CAWYSGRKDTQYF.

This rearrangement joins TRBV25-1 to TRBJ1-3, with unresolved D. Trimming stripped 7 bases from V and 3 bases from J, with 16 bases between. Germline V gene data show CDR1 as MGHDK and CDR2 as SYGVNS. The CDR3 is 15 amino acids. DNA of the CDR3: TGTGCCAGCACCGAAAATGGTAAAGGTGGAAACACCATATATTTT. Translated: CASTENGKGGNTIYF.

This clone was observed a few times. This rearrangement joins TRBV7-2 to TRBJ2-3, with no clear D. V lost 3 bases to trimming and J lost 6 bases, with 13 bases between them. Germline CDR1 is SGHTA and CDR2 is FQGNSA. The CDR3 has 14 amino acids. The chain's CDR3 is CASSFHSAADTQYF. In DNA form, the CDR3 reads TGTGCCAGCAGCTTCCACAGCGCGGCGGATACGCAGTATTTT.

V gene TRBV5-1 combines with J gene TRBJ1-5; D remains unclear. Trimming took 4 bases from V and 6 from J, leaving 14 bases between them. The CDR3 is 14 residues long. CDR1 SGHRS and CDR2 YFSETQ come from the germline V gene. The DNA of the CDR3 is TGCGCCAGCAGCACGGGAGCTATCGGTCAGCCCCAGCATTTT. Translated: CASSTGAIGQPQHF.

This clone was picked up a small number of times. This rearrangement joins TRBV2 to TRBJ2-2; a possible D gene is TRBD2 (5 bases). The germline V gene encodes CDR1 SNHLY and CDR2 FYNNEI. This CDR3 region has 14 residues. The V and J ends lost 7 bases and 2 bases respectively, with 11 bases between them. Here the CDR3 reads CASKEVLNTGELFF. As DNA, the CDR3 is TGTGCCAGCAAGGAGGTTTTAAACACCGGGGAGCTGTTTTTT. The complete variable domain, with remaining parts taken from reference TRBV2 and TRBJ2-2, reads EPEVTQTPSHQVTQMGQEVILRCVPISNHLYFYWYRQILGQKVEFLVSFYNNEISEKSEIFDDQFSVERPDGSNFTLKIRSTKLEDSAMYFCASKEVLNTGELFFGEGSRLTVL.

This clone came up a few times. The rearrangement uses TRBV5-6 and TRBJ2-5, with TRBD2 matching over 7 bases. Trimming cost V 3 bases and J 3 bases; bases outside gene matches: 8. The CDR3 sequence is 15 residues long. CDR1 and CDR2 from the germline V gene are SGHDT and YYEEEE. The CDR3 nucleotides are TGTGCCAGCAGCTCAGTGGGAGGGAACGAAGAGACCCAGTACTTC. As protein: CASSSVGGNEETQYF.

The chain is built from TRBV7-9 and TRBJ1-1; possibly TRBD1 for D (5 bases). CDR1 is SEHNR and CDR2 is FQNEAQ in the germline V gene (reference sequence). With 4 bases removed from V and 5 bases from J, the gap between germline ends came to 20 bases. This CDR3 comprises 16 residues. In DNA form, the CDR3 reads TGTGCCAGCAGCTATACGGCAGGGACGTTTAGTACTGAAGCTTTCTTT. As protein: CASSYTAGTFSTEAFF.

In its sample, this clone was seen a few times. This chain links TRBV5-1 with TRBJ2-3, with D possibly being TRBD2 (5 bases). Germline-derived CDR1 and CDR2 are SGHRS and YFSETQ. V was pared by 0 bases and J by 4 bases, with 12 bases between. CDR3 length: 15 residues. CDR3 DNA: TGCGCCAGCAGCTTGGAACGGAGGATGCCAGATACGCAGTATTTT. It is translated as CASSLERRMPDTQYF.

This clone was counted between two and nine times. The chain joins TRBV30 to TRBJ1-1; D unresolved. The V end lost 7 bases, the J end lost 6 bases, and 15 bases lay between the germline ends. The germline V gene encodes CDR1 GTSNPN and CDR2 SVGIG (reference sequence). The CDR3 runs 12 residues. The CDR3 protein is CASWRYGAEAFF. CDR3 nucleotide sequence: TGTGCCTCCTGGAGGTATGGGGCTGAAGCTTTCTTT.

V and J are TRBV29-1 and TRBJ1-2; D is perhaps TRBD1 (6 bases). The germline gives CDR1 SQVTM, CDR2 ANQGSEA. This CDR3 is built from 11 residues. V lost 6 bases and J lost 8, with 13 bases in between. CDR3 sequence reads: CSVWTEGGYTF. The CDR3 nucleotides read TGCAGCGTCTGGACAGAGGGCGGCTACACCTTC.

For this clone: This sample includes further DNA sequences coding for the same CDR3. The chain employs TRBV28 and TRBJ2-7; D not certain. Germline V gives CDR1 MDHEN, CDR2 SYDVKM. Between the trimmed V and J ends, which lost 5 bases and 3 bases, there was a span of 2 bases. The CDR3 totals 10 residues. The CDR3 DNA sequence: TGTGCCAGCAGTGGCTACGAGCAGTACTTC. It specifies CASSGYEQYF.

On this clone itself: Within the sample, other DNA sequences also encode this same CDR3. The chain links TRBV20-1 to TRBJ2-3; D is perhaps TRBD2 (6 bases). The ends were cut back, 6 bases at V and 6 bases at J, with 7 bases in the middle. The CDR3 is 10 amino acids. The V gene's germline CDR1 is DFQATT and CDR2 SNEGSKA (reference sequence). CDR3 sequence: CSARGDTQYF. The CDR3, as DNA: TGCAGTGCCCGGGGGGATACGCAGTATTTT.

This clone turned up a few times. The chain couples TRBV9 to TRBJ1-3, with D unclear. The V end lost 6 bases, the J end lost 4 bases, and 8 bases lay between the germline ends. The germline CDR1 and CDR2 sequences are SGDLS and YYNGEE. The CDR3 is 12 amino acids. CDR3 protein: CASTGSGNTIYF. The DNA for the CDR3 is TGTGCCAGCACGGGGTCGGGAAACACCATATATTTT.

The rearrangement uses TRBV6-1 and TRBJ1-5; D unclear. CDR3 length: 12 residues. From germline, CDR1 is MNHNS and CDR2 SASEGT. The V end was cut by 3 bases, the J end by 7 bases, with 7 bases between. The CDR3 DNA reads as TGTGCCAGCAGTGACCGGGGACAGCCCCAGCATTTT. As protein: CASSDRGQPQHF.

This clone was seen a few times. The CDR3 nucleotides are TGTGCCAGCAGTTTATATACGGGCAAGCAAGAGACCCAGTACTTC. Amino acids: CASSLYTGKQETQYF. V usage is TRBV28 and J usage is TRBJ2-5, with D unresolved. CDR3 length equals 15 residues. Germline V gene sequence: CDR1 MDHEN, CDR2 SYDVKM. The V and J ends lost 1 base and 2 bases respectively, with 11 bases between them.

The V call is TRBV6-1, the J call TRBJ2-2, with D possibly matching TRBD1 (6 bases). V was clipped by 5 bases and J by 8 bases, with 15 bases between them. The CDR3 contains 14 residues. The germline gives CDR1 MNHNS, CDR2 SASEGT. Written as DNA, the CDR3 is TGTGCCAGCAGTTTCCCCGGACAGTCGGGGGAGCTGTTTTTT. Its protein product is CASSFPGQSGELFF.

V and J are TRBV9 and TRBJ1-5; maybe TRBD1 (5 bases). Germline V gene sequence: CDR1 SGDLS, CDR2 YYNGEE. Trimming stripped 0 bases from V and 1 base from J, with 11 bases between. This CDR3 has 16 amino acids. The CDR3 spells CASSVGSGESNQPQHF. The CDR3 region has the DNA TGTGCCAGCAGCGTAGGATCGGGGGAGAGCAATCAGCCCCAGCATTTT.

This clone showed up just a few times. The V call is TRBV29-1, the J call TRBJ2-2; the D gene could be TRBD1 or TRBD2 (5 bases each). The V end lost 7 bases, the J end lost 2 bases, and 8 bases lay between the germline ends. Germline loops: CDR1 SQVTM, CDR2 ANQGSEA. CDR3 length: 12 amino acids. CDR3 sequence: CSARDNTGELFF. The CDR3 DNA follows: TGCAGCGCCCGGGACAACACCGGGGAGCTGTTTTTT.

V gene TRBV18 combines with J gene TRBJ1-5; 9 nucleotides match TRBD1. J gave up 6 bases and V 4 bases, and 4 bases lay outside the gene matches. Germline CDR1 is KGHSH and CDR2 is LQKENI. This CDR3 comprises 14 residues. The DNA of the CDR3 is TGTGCCAGCTCACGGACAGGGGACCGTCAGCCCCAGCATTTT. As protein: CASSRTGDRQPQHF.